The rows below give T cell receptor beta chains drawn from one sample of a study of cytomegalovirus exposure and HLA in healthy donors. The repertoire was sequenced with immunoSEQ multiplex PCR; TCRdb's copy has only in-frame clones and lacks some. The repertoire includes under 150,000 clones, roughly four fifths of them detected once, and 2.5% to 3.5% sits in the top ten. Source material: PBMCs. The source of these receptors is a man aged 35 to 55 in good health and CMV-seropositive. The CDR3 runs from the conserved cysteine through the conserved F or W. The order of the fields is D gene, J gene, V gene, clone size, CDR3 protein, CDR3 DNA. The D gene is left open where the match is weak. Clone size, where shown, is once, few, many, or a class for clones that have expanded.

D gene: .; J gene: TRBJ2-1; V gene: TRBV7-3; clone size: .; CDR3 protein: CASSFGSGDEQFF; CDR3 DNA: TGTGCCAGCAGCTTTGGGTCGGGGGATGAGCAGTTCTTC
D gene: TRBD2; J gene: TRBJ2-1; V gene: TRBV19; clone size: .; CDR3 protein: CASRRTRTYNEQFF; CDR3 DNA: TGTGCCAGTAGGAGGACTAGGACCTACAATGAGCAGTTCTTC
D gene: TRBD2; J gene: TRBJ2-7; V gene: TRBV5-6; clone size: .; CDR3 protein: CASSLPGLAYESEQYF; CDR3 DNA: TGTGCCAGCAGCTTGCCGGGACTAGCGTACGAGAGCGAGCAGTACTTC
D gene: TRBD1; J gene: TRBJ1-2; V gene: TRBV30; clone size: .; CDR3 protein: CAWSSRDRGGYTF; CDR3 DNA: TGTGCCTGGAGTTCCCGGGACAGGGGTGGCTACACCTTC
D gene: TRBD1; J gene: TRBJ2-1; V gene: TRBV27; clone size: .; CDR3 protein: CASSEQGENNEQFF; CDR3 DNA: TGTGCCAGCAGTGAGCAGGGGGAAAACAATGAGCAGTTCTTC
D gene: .; J gene: TRBJ2-2; V gene: TRBV28; clone size: .; CDR3 protein: CASSLSGVLITGELFF; CDR3 DNA: TGTGCCAGCAGTTTATCGGGAGTTCTTATCACCGGGGAGCTGTTTTTT
D gene: .; J gene: TRBJ1-2; V gene: TRBV7-9; clone size: .; CDR3 protein: CSSSLRTFYGYTF; CDR3 DNA: TGTTCCAGCAGCTTACGTACATTCTATGGCTACACCTTC
D gene: .; J gene: TRBJ1-1; V gene: TRBV11-2; clone size: few; CDR3 protein: CASSLEQGLNTEAFF; CDR3 DNA: TGTGCCAGCAGCTTAGAACAGGGCCTGAACACTGAAGCTTTCTTT
D gene: TRBD2; J gene: TRBJ2-6; V gene: TRBV7-2; clone size: .; CDR3 protein: CASSLPGLAGPGANVLTF; CDR3 DNA: TGTGCCAGCAGCTTACCGGGACTAGCGGGTCCTGGGGCCAACGTCCTGACTTTC
D gene: TRBD2; J gene: TRBJ2-1; V gene: TRBV7-2; clone size: .; CDR3 protein: CASSRPVASGRNEQFF; CDR3 DNA: TGTGCCAGCAGCCGGCCCGTGGCTAGCGGGAGGAATGAGCAGTTCTTC
D gene: .; J gene: TRBJ2-7; V gene: TRBV18; clone size: .; CDR3 protein: CASSLHRTPIVHEQYF; CDR3 DNA: TGTGCCAGCTCACTGCATAGAACCCCTATCGTCCACGAGCAGTACTTC
D gene: .; J gene: TRBJ1-1; V gene: TRBV30; clone size: once; CDR3 protein: CAWSLRGGSEAFF; CDR3 DNA: TGTGCCTGGAGTCTCCGGGGAGGCAGTGAAGCTTTCTTT
D gene: .; J gene: TRBJ1-5; V gene: TRBV2; clone size: .; CDR3 protein: CASSESFGQHQPQHF; CDR3 DNA: TGTGCCAGCAGTGAATCATTCGGACAGCATCAGCCCCAGCATTTT
D gene: TRBD2; J gene: TRBJ2-1; V gene: TRBV5-1; clone size: .; CDR3 protein: CASTQTSGASHEQFF; CDR3 DNA: TGCGCCAGCACCCAGACTAGCGGGGCCTCCCATGAGCAGTTCTTC
D gene: .; J gene: TRBJ1-5; V gene: TRBV9; clone size: .; CDR3 protein: CASSVGTSNQPQHF; CDR3 DNA: TGTGCCAGCAGCGTAGGGACTTCTAATCAGCCCCAGCATTTT
D gene: .; J gene: TRBJ1-2; V gene: TRBV7-8; clone size: .; CDR3 protein: CASSLGGYYGYTF; CDR3 DNA: TGTGCCAGCAGCTTGGGAGGATACTATGGCTACACCTTC
D gene: .; J gene: TRBJ2-5; V gene: TRBV9; clone size: few; CDR3 protein: CASSVGDSQETQYF; CDR3 DNA: TGTGCCAGCAGCGTAGGGGACTCACAAGAGACCCAGTACTTC
D gene: .; J gene: TRBJ1-4; V gene: TRBV9; clone size: .; CDR3 protein: CASSVGGGGEKLFF; CDR3 DNA: TGTGCCAGCAGCGTAGGAGGGGGAGGGGAAAAACTGTTTTTT
D gene: .; J gene: TRBJ2-5; V gene: TRBV6-6; clone size: few; CDR3 protein: CASSPLETQYF; CDR3 DNA: TGTGCCAGCAGTCCTCTAGAGACCCAGTACTTC
D gene: .; J gene: TRBJ1-5; V gene: TRBV7-2; clone size: .; CDR3 protein: CASSSAAVPNQPQHF; CDR3 DNA: TGTGCCAGCAGTTCTGCAGCGGTTCCTAATCAGCCCCAGCATTTT
D gene: .; J gene: TRBJ1-1; V gene: TRBV13; clone size: .; CDR3 protein: CASSPSQGRGNTEAFF; CDR3 DNA: TGTGCCAGCAGCCCGTCACAGGGTCGAGGGAACACTGAAGCTTTCTTT
D gene: TRBD2; J gene: TRBJ2-1; V gene: TRBV2; clone size: .; CDR3 protein: CASSEVLAGSYNEQFF; CDR3 DNA: TGTGCCAGCAGTGAGGTCTTAGCGGGATCCTACAATGAGCAGTTCTTC
D gene: TRBD2; J gene: TRBJ2-3; V gene: TRBV6-5; clone size: .; CDR3 protein: CASSFSGISTDTQYF; CDR3 DNA: TGTGCCAGCAGCTTCAGCGGGATAAGCACAGATACGCAGTATTTT
D gene: .; J gene: TRBJ1-6; V gene: TRBV5-6; clone size: .; CDR3 protein: CASSLFSPSGNSPLHF; CDR3 DNA: TGTGCCAGCAGCTTGTTTTCACCGTCCGGTAATTCCCCCCTCCACTTT
D gene: .; J gene: TRBJ2-1; V gene: TRBV11-3; clone size: .; CDR3 protein: CASSLGPGGPNEQFF; CDR3 DNA: TGTGCCAGCAGCTTGGGTCCAGGAGGCCCAAATGAGCAGTTCTTC
D gene: TRBD1; J gene: TRBJ1-5; V gene: TRBV6-5; clone size: few; CDR3 protein: CASSYLRDRGHQPQHF; CDR3 DNA: TGTGCCAGCAGTTACCTCCGGGACAGGGGGCATCAGCCCCAGCATTTT
D gene: TRBD2; J gene: TRBJ2-5; V gene: TRBV18; clone size: .; CDR3 protein: CASSPREGGQETQYF; CDR3 DNA: TGTGCCAGCTCACCTCGGGAGGGCGGCCAAGAGACCCAGTACTTC
D gene: TRBD1; J gene: TRBJ2-4; V gene: TRBV4-1; clone size: .; CDR3 protein: CASSQESSGTGNRLEDIQYF; CDR3 DNA: TGCGCCAGCAGCCAAGAATCCTCCGGGACAGGGAATCGTTTGGAGGACATTCAGTACTTC
D gene: TRBD1; J gene: TRBJ2-7; V gene: TRBV19; clone size: few; CDR3 protein: CASSSQGALGGPLYEQYF; CDR3 DNA: TGTGCCAGTAGTAGCCAGGGGGCTCTCGGAGGCCCCCTCTACGAGCAGTACTTC
D gene: .; J gene: TRBJ2-1; V gene: TRBV28; clone size: once; CDR3 protein: CASSFHLSGPSNNEQFF; CDR3 DNA: TGTGCCAGCAGTTTCCACCTTAGCGGCCCTTCTAACAATGAGCAGTTCTTC
D gene: TRBD1; J gene: TRBJ1-4; V gene: TRBV11-2; clone size: few; CDR3 protein: CASSLGGTVNEKLFF; CDR3 DNA: TGTGCCAGCAGCTTAGGAGGGACAGTAAATGAAAAACTGTTTTTT
D gene: .; J gene: TRBJ2-2; V gene: TRBV7-3; clone size: .; CDR3 protein: CASSLTSGSPRELFF; CDR3 DNA: TGTGCCAGCAGCTTAACTAGCGGTTCTCCCAGGGAGCTGTTTTTT
D gene: TRBD1; J gene: TRBJ1-1; V gene: TRBV10-3; clone size: .; CDR3 protein: CAISDRGETEAFF; CDR3 DNA: TGTGCCATCAGTGACAGGGGGGAAACTGAAGCTTTCTTT
D gene: .; J gene: TRBJ1-1; V gene: TRBV7-9; clone size: .; CDR3 protein: CASRPQGPTEAFF; CDR3 DNA: TGTGCCAGCAGACCACAGGGTCCCACTGAAGCTTTCTTT
D gene: .; J gene: TRBJ2-2; V gene: TRBV19; clone size: .; CDR3 protein: CAGSTFKNTGELFF; CDR3 DNA: TGTGCCGGTAGTACGTTTAAGAACACCGGGGAGCTGTTTTTT
D gene: .; J gene: TRBJ2-7; V gene: TRBV27; clone size: .; CDR3 protein: CASSSTRVEQYF; CDR3 DNA: TGTGCCAGCAGTTCCACTAGGGTCGAGCAGTACTTC
D gene: .; J gene: TRBJ1-1; V gene: TRBV9; clone size: .; CDR3 protein: CASSAGGTRGTEAFF; CDR3 DNA: TGTGCCAGCAGCGCTGGGGGCACTCGGGGCACTGAAGCTTTCTTT
D gene: .; J gene: TRBJ1-2; V gene: TRBV2; clone size: .; CDR3 protein: CASSRESDYGYTF; CDR3 DNA: TGTGCCAGCAGTCGTGAGTCCGATTATGGCTACACCTTC
D gene: TRBD2; J gene: TRBJ2-5; V gene: TRBV7-9; clone size: .; CDR3 protein: CASSRTGTSGQETQYF; CDR3 DNA: TGTGCCAGCAGCCGAACCGGGACTAGCGGCCAAGAGACCCAGTACTTC
D gene: TRBD1; J gene: TRBJ2-2; V gene: TRBV10-1; clone size: few; CDR3 protein: CASRTGTGAGELFF; CDR3 DNA: TGCGCCAGCAGGACCGGGACAGGGGCCGGGGAGCTGTTTTTT
D gene: .; J gene: TRBJ1-4; V gene: TRBV2; clone size: .; CDR3 protein: CASSEREPNEKLFF; CDR3 DNA: TGTGCCAGCAGTGAAAGGGAGCCTAATGAAAAACTGTTTTTT
D gene: .; J gene: TRBJ1-6; V gene: TRBV30; clone size: .; CDR3 protein: CAWRKRGQLNSPLHF; CDR3 DNA: TGTGCCTGGAGGAAGCGGGGGCAGCTTAATTCACCCCTCCACTTT
D gene: .; J gene: TRBJ1-4; V gene: TRBV7-2; clone size: .; CDR3 protein: CASRPGTNEKLFF; CDR3 DNA: TGTGCCAGCCGCCCGGGAACTAATGAAAAACTGTTTTTT
D gene: TRBD1; J gene: TRBJ1-1; V gene: TRBV7-8; clone size: .; CDR3 protein: CASSPHDTGTGTEAFF; CDR3 DNA: TGTGCCAGCAGCCCCCACGACACGGGGACAGGCACTGAAGCTTTCTTT
D gene: .; J gene: TRBJ2-2; V gene: TRBV30; clone size: .; CDR3 protein: CAWSATTVTGELFF; CDR3 DNA: TGTGCCTGGAGTGCAACGACAGTTACCGGGGAGCTGTTTTTT
D gene: .; J gene: TRBJ2-7; V gene: TRBV13; clone size: .; CDR3 protein: CASSSDRPPYEQYF; CDR3 DNA: TGTGCCAGCAGCTCTGACAGGCCACCCTACGAGCAGTACTTC